This T cell receptor beta chain stems from a study of cytomegalovirus exposure and HLA in healthy donors. The study's findings and limits: Researchers catalogued about 150 TCR beta chains as cytomegalovirus-associated. The tendency of first-cohort TCR clusters to co-occur in the 90 to 150 validation repertoires emerged from a later analysis.

This clone has just a few counts. The target antigen is unknown. Only in-frame clones appear in the TCRdb table, and some are missing; sequencing was by immunoSEQ multiplex PCR. The sample consists of 250,000 to 400,000 clones, roughly nine tenths of them appearing once. CDR3 length: 13 amino acids. The germline V gene encodes CDR1 MNHEY and CDR2 SVGAGI. V was shortened by 2 bases and J by 2 bases, with 7 bases between the two germline ends. The chain combines TRBV6-5 with TRBJ2-7; no reliable D call. The sequencing sample was made of PBMCs. The source of this sequence is a woman aged 25 to 39 in good health and CMV-seropositive. In DNA form, the CDR3 reads TGTGCCAGCAGTTACGCGGCAACCTACGAGCAGTACTTC. It codes for CASSYAATYEQYF.